These 30 T cell receptor beta chains share one sample of origin, sequenced in a study of shared clonotypes between healthy human individuals. Using immunoSEQ multiplex PCR, the repertoire was profiled, and TCRdb retains in-frame clones only, with some absent. The sample lists under 1,100,000 clones; around four fifths were seen once. The specimen was memory CD4+ T cells sorted from blood. The subset: CD45RA-negative fraction. These receptors came from a man aged 18 to 30 in good health.

The chain combines TRBV9 with TRBJ2-3; TRBD2 agrees at 12 bases. The CDR3 runs 14 residues. V lost 3 bases to trimming and J lost 8 bases; unmatched junction nucleotides: 4. Germline CDR1 SGDLS, CDR2 YYNGEE. CDR3 in DNA: TGTGCCAGCAGCGCGTTACTAGCGGGGGGTACGCAGTATTTT. Its protein product is CASSALLAGGTQYF.

Note on this clone: The sample holds other DNA sequences that translate to the same CDR3. The rearrangement joins TRBV15 to TRBJ1-5, with unresolved D. The CDR3 covers 15 residues. Germline V gene data show CDR1 as LNHNV and CDR2 as YYDKDF (reference sequence). Trimming removed 0 bases at V and 4 bases at J, with 10 bases between. The CDR3 spells CATSRDGRENQPQHF. DNA of the CDR3: TGTGCCACCAGCAGAGATGGAAGGGAAAATCAGCCCCAGCATTTT.

The chain carries TRBV2 and TRBJ2-2; perhaps TRBD1 as D (6 bases). CDR1 is SNHLY, CDR2 FYNNEI, per germline. Trimming cost V 7 bases and J 0 bases, with 9 bases left between them. The CDR3 runs to 14 residues. The CDR3 region has the DNA TGTGCCAGCACTGGGGACACGAACACCGGGGAGCTGTTTTTT. Encoded protein: CASTGDTNTGELFF.

This clone was seen more than once but under ten times. The chain is built from TRBV28 and TRBJ2-7, with D perhaps TRBD1 (5 bases). Looked up from germline, CDR1 is MDHEN and CDR2 is SYDVKM. V gave up 6 bases and J gave up 0 bases, with 9 bases separating them. The CDR3 consists of 13 residues. The CDR3 reads CASRRDSSYEQYF. The CDR3 DNA sequence: TGTGCCAGCAGGCGTGACAGCTCCTACGAGCAGTACTTC.

The chain's CDR3 is CASSPPSSGNSPLHF. The CDR3 DNA reads as TGTGCCAGCAGCCCCCCCTCCAGCGGGAATTCACCCCTCCACTTT. The chain uses TRBV28 and TRBJ1-6; D uncertain. The V gene lost 6 bases and the J gene lost 7 bases, with 16 bases spanning the gap. Per the germline V gene, CDR1 is MDHEN and CDR2 is SYDVKM. The CDR3 totals 15 residues.

The chain is built from TRBV5-1 and TRBJ2-5; 11 bases map to TRBD1. The CDR3 consists of 15 residues. The germline CDR1 and CDR2 sequences are SGHRS and YFSETQ. Germline trimming cut 4 bases from V and 5 bases from J; bases unmatched to any gene: 7. This CDR3 is CASSAGTGGIETQYF. In nucleotides, the CDR3 is TGCGCCAGCAGCGCGGGGACAGGGGGTATTGAGACCCAGTACTTC.

CDR3 sequence (DNA): TGTGCCACCAGCAAACAGACAGGGGGCTCTGGAAACACCATATATTTT. The encoded protein is CATSKQTGGSGNTIYF. V gene TRBV15 combines with J gene TRBJ1-3; 9 nucleotides match TRBD1. The J segment lost 0 bases and the V segment lost 4 bases, leaving 4 bases of the junction unmatched. The CDR3 spans 16 residues. Looked up from germline, CDR1 is LNHNV and CDR2 is YYDKDF (reference sequence).

This chain links TRBV6-6 with TRBJ2-1, with D unclear. The V end lost 4 bases, the J end lost 8 bases, and 9 bases lay between the germline ends. This CDR3 comprises 12 residues. Germline loops: CDR1 MNHNY, CDR2 SVGAGI (reference sequence). CDR3 loop: CASSSGAYEQFF. CDR3 bases: TGTGCCAGCAGTTCCGGAGCTTATGAGCAGTTCTTC.

The chain employs TRBV30 and TRBJ2-6; D is unresolved. Looked up from germline, CDR1 is GTSNPN and CDR2 is SVGIG (reference sequence). The CDR3 has 14 amino acids. The germline V and J ends were trimmed by 2 bases and 2 bases, with 7 bases remaining between them. The CDR3 loop is CAWSLTPGANVLTF. In nucleotides, the CDR3 is TGTGCCTGGAGTCTGACACCTGGGGCCAACGTCCTGACTTTC.

This chain links TRBV19 with TRBJ2-6; D gene ambiguous. CDR3 length equals 15 residues. The V end was cut by 5 bases, the J end by 2 bases, with 10 bases between. The germline gives CDR1 LNHDA, CDR2 SQIVND (reference sequence). The CDR3 loop reads CASSVSGAGANVLTF. In DNA, the CDR3 is TGTGCCAGTAGTGTATCCGGCGCTGGGGCCAACGTCCTGACTTTC.

V is TRBV11-2 and J is TRBJ2-5; 9 bases map to TRBD2. CDR1 is SGHAT, CDR2 FQNNGV, per germline. The CDR3 extends over 14 amino acids. J gave up 4 bases and V 5 bases, and 5 bases lay outside the gene matches. The CDR3 loop reads CASSPGTSRETQYF. As DNA, the CDR3 is TGTGCCAGCAGCCCCGGGACTAGCCGAGAGACCCAGTACTTC.

The V gene is TRBV28, the J gene TRBJ1-4; TRBD1 matches at 7 bases. Germline V CDR1 and CDR2: MDHEN, SYDVKM. The CDR3 loop spans 14 amino acids. J lost 5 bases, V lost 3 bases, and 3 bases had no gene match. Written as DNA, the CDR3 is TGTGCCAGCAGTTTGGGACAGCTCAATGAAAAACTGTTTTTT. Encoded protein: CASSLGQLNEKLFF.

As regards this clone: A much larger clone is a single base away; this may be a read error. V usage is TRBV29-1 and J usage is TRBJ1-1; TRBD1 matches at 9 bases. Germline-derived CDR1 and CDR2 are SQVTM and ANQGSEA. The CDR3 sequence is 13 residues long. Trimming at V came to 8 bases and at J to 5 bases, leaving 9 bases not matched to a gene. In DNA form, the CDR3 reads TGCAGCACCTTGACAGGGGGAGGGACTGAAGCTTTCTTT. This encodes CSTLTGGGTEAFF.

This sequence joins TRBV19 and TRBJ2-3; 7 nucleotides align to TRBD1. The V gene end was trimmed by 5 bases and the J gene end by 1 base; junction bases not matched to a gene: 9. The germline CDR1 and CDR2 sequences are LNHDA and SQIVND (reference sequence). This CDR3 is built from 16 residues. This CDR3 is CASSSRTGGGTDTQYF. The CDR3 nucleotides are TGTGCCAGTAGTTCCCGGACAGGTGGGGGCACAGATACGCAGTATTTT.

This clone has just one count. This sample includes further DNA sequences coding for the same CDR3. V gene TRBV10-3 combines with J gene TRBJ1-5; possible D gene TRBD1, 5 bases. The V and J ends lost 2 bases and 5 bases respectively, with 13 bases between them. This CDR3 spans 15 amino acids. The germline V gene encodes CDR1 ENHRY and CDR2 SYGVKD. CDR3 DNA: TGTGCCATCAGTGAGAGTGGGCAGGGTGATCAGCCCCAGCATTTT. Translated: CAISESGQGDQPQHF.

The gene calls are TRBV10-3 and TRBJ1-5, with D unresolved. The CDR3 loop spans 15 amino acids. Germline CDR1 reads ENHRY; CDR2 reads SYGVKD. The V and J ends lost 3 bases and 4 bases respectively, with 13 bases between them. As DNA, the CDR3 is TGTGCCATCAGTGATGTGGAGGGTAGAAATCAGCCCCAGCATTTT. This sequence encodes CAISDVEGRNQPQHF.

The chain uses TRBV11-2 and TRBJ2-3; D is ambiguous. The V end was cut by 0 bases, the J end by 0 bases, with 4 bases between. CDR3 length: 14 residues. The germline V gene encodes CDR1 SGHAT and CDR2 FQNNGV. For the CDR3, the DNA is TGTGCCAGCAGCTTAGAGGGTAGCACAGATACGCAGTATTTT. This gives the protein CASSLEGSTDTQYF.

This rearrangement joins TRBV2 to TRBJ1-1; no clear D. The germline V gene encodes CDR1 SNHLY and CDR2 FYNNEI. Trimming took off 5 bases at V and 1 base at J, with 8 bases between the two ends. CDR3 length equals 13 residues. CDR3 bases: TGTGCCAGCAGTTTCCAGAGGAACACTGAAGCTTTCTTT. Translation gives CASSFQRNTEAFF.

This clone came up once. This chain connects TRBV6-6 to TRBJ1-5, with no clear D. The CDR3 runs 13 residues. V lost 2 bases to trimming and J lost 3 bases, with 5 bases between them. Germline CDR1 is MNHNY and CDR2 is SVGAGI (reference sequence). This CDR3 is CASSYGTNQPQHF. Written as DNA, the CDR3 is TGTGCCAGCAGTTACGGCACCAATCAGCCCCAGCATTTT.

V is TRBV28 and J is TRBJ2-7; TRBD2 is a possible D gene (7 bases). From germline, CDR1 is MDHEN and CDR2 SYDVKM. The CDR3 covers 15 residues. Trimming stripped 7 bases from V and 3 bases from J, with 19 bases between. The CDR3 is CASTATGGISYEQYF. In nucleotides, the CDR3 is TGTGCCAGCACTGCGACGGGGGGCATTAGCTACGAGCAGTACTTC. Supplemented by reference TRBV28 and TRBJ2-7, the full variable domain reads DVKVTQSSRYLVKRTGEKVFLECVQDMDHENMFWYRQDPGLGLRLIYFSYDVKMKEKGDIPEGYSVSREKKERFSLILESASTNQTSMYLCASTATGGISYEQYFGPGTRLTVT.

This sequence joins TRBV6-5 and TRBJ1-2, with 8 positions matching TRBD1. The germline CDR1 and CDR2 sequences are MNHEY and SVGAGI. Germline trimming cut 6 bases from V and 4 bases from J; bases unmatched to any gene: 7. The CDR3 has 14 amino acids. The CDR3 protein is CASRGQGAGYGYTF. The CDR3 DNA is TGTGCCAGCAGGGGTCAGGGGGCTGGCTATGGCTACACCTTC.

In regard to this clone: This specimen includes other DNA sequences encoding the same CDR3. The rearrangement joins TRBV7-8 to TRBJ1-5; D call uncertain. The CDR3 runs to 12 residues. Trimming stripped 0 bases from V and 6 bases from J, with 3 bases between. Germline V lookup: CDR1 SGHVS, CDR2 FQNEAQ. CDR3 sequence: CASSLALQPQHF. As DNA, the CDR3 is TGTGCCAGCAGCTTAGCTCTTCAGCCCCAGCATTTT.

V usage is TRBV11-2 and J usage is TRBJ1-1; D uncertain. Trimming took 0 bases from V and 0 from J, leaving 14 bases between them. Germline V gene lookup returns CDR1 SGHAT and CDR2 FQNNGV. The CDR3 sequence is 17 residues long. In DNA form, the CDR3 reads TGTGCCAGCAGCTTAGAGGCAGGAATACTCATGAACACTGAAGCTTTCTTT. Residues: CASSLEAGILMNTEAFF.

V gene TRBV7-3 combines with J gene TRBJ1-1; the D gene is possibly TRBD1 (5 bases). Germline V gene sequence: CDR1 SGHTA, CDR2 FQGTGA. V shed 5 bases and J shed 4 bases, with 17 bases lying between them. CDR3 length: 15 residues. Here the CDR3 DNA reads TGTGCCAGCAGCCCCCACCCATGGGGGAGCACTGAAGCTTTCTTT. Encoded protein: CASSPHPWGSTEAFF. The variable domain in full, with the rest retrieved from reference TRBV7-3 and TRBJ1-1, is GAGVSQTPSNKVTEKGKYVELRCDPISGHTALYWYRQSLGQGPEFLIYFQGTGAADDSGLPNDRFFAVRPEGSVSTLKIQRTERGDSAVYLCASSPHPWGSTEAFFGQGTRLTVV.

This clone has just one count. This rearrangement joins TRBV5-4 to TRBJ1-5, with 10 positions matching TRBD1. The CDR3 runs to 15 residues. The junction had 6 bases not matched to a gene; V was cut back by 4 bases and J by 5 bases. CDR1 and CDR2 (germline): SGHNT, YYREEE (reference sequence). This chain's CDR3 is CASSTHGQGDQPQHF. The CDR3 DNA follows: TGTGCCAGCAGCACACACGGACAGGGGGATCAGCCCCAGCATTTT.

The rearrangement uses TRBV12-5 and TRBJ2-5; D might be TRBD2 (7 bases). The germline V and J ends were trimmed by 3 bases and 1 base, with 15 bases remaining between them. The CDR3 has 16 amino acids. CDR1 and CDR2 from the germline V gene are LGHNT and FRNRAP. In DNA form, the CDR3 reads TGTGCTAGTGGTTTAGGGGGGGCCTTTGGCCAAGAGACCCAGTACTTC. Its protein is CASGLGGAFGQETQYF.

As DNA, the CDR3 is TGCGCCAGCAGCTGGGGACAGGGGAGCTCCTACGAGCAGTACTTC. Amino acids: CASSWGQGSSYEQYF. The V gene is TRBV5-1, the J gene TRBJ2-7; 10 bases are shared with TRBD1. The germline gives CDR1 SGHRS, CDR2 YFSETQ. This CDR3 has 15 amino acids. V gave up 3 bases and J gave up 0 bases; unmatched junction bases: 3.

This sequence joins TRBV14 and TRBJ1-2; 9 bases map to TRBD1. Germline assignment: CDR1 SGHDN and CDR2 FVKESK. This CDR3 has 19 amino acids. Germline trimming cut 4 bases from V and 0 bases from J; bases unmatched to any gene: 15. The CDR3 nucleotides read TGTGCCAGCAGCCCGGGGGAGCGGAACAGGGGGCTGGCTAACTATGGCTACACCTTC. Its protein product is CASSPGERNRGLANYGYTF.

The chain has TRBV7-2 and TRBJ1-5, with D possibly TRBD1 on 5 matching bases. Germline CDR1 and CDR2: SGHTA and FQGNSA. This CDR3 is 14 amino acids long. The ends were cut back, 5 bases at V and 2 bases at J, with 10 bases in the middle. CDR3 coding DNA: TGTGCCAGCAGCCCTACGGGACGCAATCAGCCCCAGCATTTT. Its protein is CASSPTGRNQPQHF.

The rearrangement links TRBV6-1 to TRBJ2-6; no clear D. V shed 1 base and J shed 2 bases, with 6 bases lying between them. The CDR3 spans 15 residues. CDR1 is MNHNS, CDR2 SASEGT, per germline. The CDR3: CASSEDGAGANVLTF. The CDR3 DNA follows: TGTGCCAGCAGTGAAGACGGCGCTGGGGCCAACGTCCTGACTTTC.